This T cell receptor (beta chain) is from a study of blood T cell repertoires in COVID-19. V shed 5 bases and J 1 base; nucleotides not matched to a gene: 4. The CDR3 has 15 amino acids. Germline CDR1 reads SGHTA; CDR2 reads FQGNSA. The table came from immunoSEQ multiplex PCR; TCRdb's copy has only in-frame clones and leaves some out. The table lists some 670,000 clones, approximately 90% of them singletons. The genes are TRBV7-2 and TRBJ2-1, with TRBD1 matching over 8 bases. Specimen: peripheral blood. This clonotype originated in a woman aged 18-30 years with acute or convalescent COVID-19. This CDR3 is CASSTGTGSYNEQFF. CDR3 nucleotide sequence: TGTGCCAGCAGCACCGGGACAGGATCCTACAATGAGCAGTTCTTC.